This T cell receptor beta chain was sequenced during a study of T cell changes during pregnancy in multiple sclerosis. Sequenced by immunoSEQ multiplex PCR; TCRdb stores in-frame clones only, minus some. The sample has tens of thousands of clones, about 93% seen once. The CDR3 is made up of 14 amino acids. Trimming took 5 bases from V and 0 from J; bases not matched to a gene: 1. Per germline, CDR1 LNHDA and CDR2 SQIVND (reference sequence). V is TRBV19 and J is TRBJ2-1, with 7 bases matching TRBD2. The TCR was taken from a female donor with multiple sclerosis, enrolled in a pregnancy study. Here the sequenced sample was CD4+ T cells from peripheral blood mononuclear cells, taken in the second trimester of pregnancy. The CDR3, as DNA: TGTGCCAGTAGTTGGACTAGCTCCTACAATGAGCAGTTCTTC. The encoded protein is CASSWTSSYNEQFF.